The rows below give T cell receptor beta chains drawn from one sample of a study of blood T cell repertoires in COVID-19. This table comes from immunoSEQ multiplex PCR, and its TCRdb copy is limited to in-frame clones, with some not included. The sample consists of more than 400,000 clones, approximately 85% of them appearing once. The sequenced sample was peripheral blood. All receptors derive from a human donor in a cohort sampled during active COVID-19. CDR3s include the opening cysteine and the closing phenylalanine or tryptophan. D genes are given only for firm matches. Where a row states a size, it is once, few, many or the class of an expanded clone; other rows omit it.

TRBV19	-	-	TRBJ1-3	TGTGCCAGTAGCCTACAGGGCTTGGGAAACACCATATATTTT	CASSLQGLGNTIYF
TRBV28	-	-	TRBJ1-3	TGTGCCAGCGTTTTGGCGGGAACTGGAAACACCATATATTTT	CASVLAGTGNTIYF
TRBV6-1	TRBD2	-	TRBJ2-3	TGTGCCAGCAGTGAGGGCTACTGGACTAGCGGGACAACCACAGATACGCAGTATTTT	CASSEGYWTSGTTTDTQYF
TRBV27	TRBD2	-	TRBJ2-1	TGTGCCAGCAGACTAGCGGGAGTTCACAATGAGCAGTTCTTC	CASRLAGVHNEQFF
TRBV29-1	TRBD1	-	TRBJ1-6	TGCAGCGTTCTCCTGACAGGGACGAATTCACCCCTCCACTTT	CSVLLTGTNSPLHF
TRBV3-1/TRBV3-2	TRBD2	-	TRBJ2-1	TGTGCCAGCAGCCAAGTTCTAGCGGATTACAATGAGCAGTTCTTC	CASSQVLADYNEQFF
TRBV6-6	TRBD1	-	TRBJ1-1	TGTGCCAGCAGTGCCGACAGGGTTGCTGAAGCTTTCTTT	CASSADRVAEAFF
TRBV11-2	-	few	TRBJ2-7	TGTGCCAGCAGCTTAGTCGGGAGTCCCTACGAGCAGTACTTC	CASSLVGSPYEQYF
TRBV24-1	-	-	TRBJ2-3	TGTGCCACCCGGGACACCTCCACAGATACGCAGTATTTT	CATRDTSTDTQYF
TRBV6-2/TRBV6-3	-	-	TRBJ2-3	TGTGCCAGCAGTTACTCGGAGGGGACGCAGTATTTT	CASSYSEGTQYF
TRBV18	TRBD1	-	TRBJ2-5	TGTGCCAGCTCTCCAGCGGCAGGGGGCACAGAGACCCAGTACTTC	CASSPAAGGTETQYF
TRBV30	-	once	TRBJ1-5	TGTGCCTGTGGAGGGGGGCCCAGCAATCAGCCCCAGCATTTT	CACGGGPSNQPQHF
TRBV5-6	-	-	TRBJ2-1	TGTGCCAGTCTACAGGGTCCCTACAATGAGCAGTTCTTC	CASLQGPYNEQFF
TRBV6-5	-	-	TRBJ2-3	TGTGCCAGCAGCCCCCGAGCGGGTGGAGATACGCAGTATTTT	CASSPRAGGDTQYF
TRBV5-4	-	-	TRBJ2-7	TGTGCCAGCAGCACGGACAGCTTCTCCTACGAGCAGTACTTC	CASSTDSFSYEQYF
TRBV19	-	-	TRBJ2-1	TGTGCCAGTAGTATTGTATGGGCATCTACGTTGCTTGATGAGCAGTTCTTC	CASSIVWASTLLDEQFF
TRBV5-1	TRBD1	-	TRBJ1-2	TGCGCCAGCAGCTCGAGTAGGGACAGTAACTATGGCTACACCTTC	CASSSSRDSNYGYTF
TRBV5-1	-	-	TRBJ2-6	TGCGCCAGCACCCCTACGGGGGCCAACGTCCTGACTTTC	CASTPTGANVLTF
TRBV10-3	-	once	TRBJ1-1	TGTGCCATCAGCCCCGTGGGGGGGGCGGTCACTGAAGCTTTCTTT	CAISPVGGAVTEAFF
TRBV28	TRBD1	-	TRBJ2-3	TGTGCCAGCCCTCCGAGGCCCTTAAGGGGGCCGGGTACAGATACGCAGTATTTT	CASPPRPLRGPGTDTQYF
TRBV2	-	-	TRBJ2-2	TGTGCCAGCACCCGACAGAACACCGGGGAGCTGTTTTTT	CASTRQNTGELFF
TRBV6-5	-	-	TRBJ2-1	TGTGCCAGCCGTCCGGCGGCGAGCTCCTACAATGAGCAGTTCTTC	CASRPAASSYNEQFF
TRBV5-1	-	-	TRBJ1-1	TGCGCCAGCAGCTTGGCCGGAGGGGAAGCTTTCTTT	CASSLAGGEAFF
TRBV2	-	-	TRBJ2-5	TGTGCCAGTGCCAAAGAGGGGGGGGGTCAAGAGACCCAGTACTTC	CASAKEGGGQETQYF
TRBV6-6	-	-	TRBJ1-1	TGTGCCAGCAGGCTGGGGGGGGCGCTCGCTGAAGCTTTCTTT	CASRLGGALAEAFF
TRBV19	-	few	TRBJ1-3	TGTGCCAGTAGTCTCAATCCCGGGACACCCAGAAACACCATATATTTT	CASSLNPGTPRNTIYF
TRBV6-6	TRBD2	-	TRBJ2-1	TGTGCGTCCCAGCGGGAGATAGAGCAGTTCTTC	CASQREIEQFF
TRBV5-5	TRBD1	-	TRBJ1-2	TGTGCCAGCAGTCGGGACAGGGGGTATGATGGCTACACCTTC	CASSRDRGYDGYTF
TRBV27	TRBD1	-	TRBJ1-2	TGTGCCAGCAGGGACCGGACGGGGACAGGCTATGGCTACACCTTC	CASRDRTGTGYGYTF